A single sample gave rise to the 9 T cell receptor beta chains below, sequenced in a study of beta chain features in type 1 diabetes. Overall study findings and caveats: A moderate, significant TCRB CDR3 shortening appeared in type 1 diabetes across four CD4+ subsets.

For these receptors, no antigen is known. Expressed TCRB transcripts were sequenced after all isolated RNA was converted to cDNA. Sequencing used immunoSEQ multiplex PCR; TCRdb keeps in-frame clones, though not all of them. The sample holds 600,000 or so clones, about an eighth seen once. The sequencing input was naive CD4+ T cells from blood. All receptors derive from a man aged 25 to 40 with type 1 diabetes.

This clone was picked up a small number of times. The V and J genes are TRBV9 and TRBJ2-1; TRBD2 matches at 9 bases. J gave up 4 bases and V 4 bases, and 3 bases lay outside the gene matches. The germline gives CDR1 SGDLS, CDR2 YYNGEE. The CDR3 extends over 14 amino acids. CDR3 DNA: TGTGCCAGCAGCTTAGCGGGGGTGTACAATGAGCAGTTCTTC. The encoded protein is CASSLAGVYNEQFF.

V is TRBV6-5 and J is TRBJ1-1; D gene unclear. The CDR3 runs 11 residues. Germline CDR1 MNHEY, CDR2 SVGAGI. Trimming stripped 10 bases from V and 0 bases from J, with 6 bases between. The CDR3 nucleotides are TGTGCCACCTTCATGAACACTGAAGCTTTCTTT. Amino acid sequence: CATFMNTEAFF.

This clone was observed a handful of times. The chain recombines TRBV29-1 with TRBJ2-3; D is uncertain. Trimming stripped 5 bases from V and 0 bases from J, with 9 bases between. Germline loops: CDR1 SQVTM, CDR2 ANQGSEA. CDR3 size: 13 residues. The CDR3 loop reads CSVCVGSTDTQYF. The CDR3 DNA reads TGCAGCGTTTGTGTCGGGAGCACAGATACGCAGTATTTT.

This clone has only a few counts. The V and J genes are TRBV7-2 and TRBJ2-5; no firm D call. Germline loops: CDR1 SGHTA, CDR2 FQGNSA. This CDR3 spans 16 amino acids. Trimming shortened V by 1 base and J by 5 bases, and 17 bases separated the two germline ends. The CDR3 coding sequence is TGTGCCAGCAGCTTAGTTCCGGCAGGAATGGGGGAGACCCAGTACTTC. As protein: CASSLVPAGMGETQYF.

This CDR3 is CASSPPGPQGVNYGYTF. In DNA form, the CDR3 reads TGTGCCAGCTCACCCCCGGGACCCCAAGGCGTTAACTATGGCTACACCTTC. The chain recombines TRBV18 with TRBJ1-2; D is perhaps TRBD1 (5 bases). The CDR3 extends over 17 amino acids. Germline CDR1 reads KGHSH; CDR2 reads LQKENI. Between the trimmed V and J ends, which lost 3 bases and 1 base, there was a span of 18 bases.

This chain uses TRBV4-2 with TRBJ2-1; 7 bases fit TRBD2. The CDR3 consists of 15 residues. V lost 2 bases to trimming and J lost 3 bases; unmatched junction nucleotides: 4. Germline lookup yields CDR1 LGHNA and CDR2 YNFKEQ. CDR3 nucleotides: TGTGCCAGCAGCCAACAGCGGGGACTCTACAATGAGCAGTTCTTC. Amino acid sequence: CASSQQRGLYNEQFF.

The CDR3, as DNA: TGTGCCAGCTGCAGGACGGCAAACACTGAAGCTTTCTTT. Translation: CASCRTANTEAFF. This sequence joins TRBV6-1 and TRBJ1-1; D is undetermined. Trimming shortened V by 8 bases and J by 2 bases, and 12 bases separated the two germline ends. The CDR3 is 13 amino acids. Germline values: CDR1 MNHNS, CDR2 SASEGT.

The chain carries TRBV18 and TRBJ2-7; the D gene is possibly TRBD1 (5 bases). Trimming stripped 4 bases from V and 3 bases from J, with 16 bases between. The germline gives CDR1 KGHSH, CDR2 LQKENI. This CDR3 is 15 amino acids long. CDR3 residues: CASSLSIDSYYEQYF. DNA for the CDR3: TGTGCCAGCTCACTTTCGATAGACAGTTACTACGAGCAGTACTTC.

This clone was counted only a few times. The rearrangement uses TRBV18 and TRBJ2-7; D gene uncertain. V was trimmed by 4 bases and J by 0 bases, leaving 7 bases between them. CDR3 size: 13 residues. Germline V lookup: CDR1 KGHSH, CDR2 LQKENI. CDR3 bases: TGTGCCAGCTCACAGACACTCTCCTACGAGCAGTACTTC. Translating it yields CASSQTLSYEQYF. The full variable domain, in which reference TRBV18 and TRBJ2-7 provide the parts outside the CDR3, is NAGVMQNPRHLVRRRGQEARLRCSPMKGHSHVYWYRQLPEEGLKFMVYLQKENIIDESGMPKERFSAEFPKEGPSILRIQQVVRGDSAAYFCASSQTLSYEQYFGPGTRLTVT.